The 18 T cell receptor beta chains below come from one sample, sequenced in a study of early T cells in non-severe SARS-CoV-2 infection. TCRdb processed the 5' RACE reads anew with MiXCR; each CDR3 protein has one entry. This table holds about 22,000 distinct CDR3 sequences, 3% to 4% found once. The sample comprised whole blood. The receptor source for this set is an adult who was a healthcare worker with PCR-confirmed SARS-CoV-2 infection or an uninfected control (not recorded which).

This clonotype was recorded at least ten times. The chain carries TRBV4-1 and TRBJ2-1; D unresolved. The CDR3 extends over 15 amino acids. The V and J ends lost 0 bases and 5 bases respectively, with 11 bases between them. Germline CDR1 and CDR2: MGHRA and YSYEKL. The CDR3 spells CASSQEPVSNNEQFF. Here the CDR3 DNA reads TGCGCCAGCAGCCAAGAACCCGTCTCTAACAATGAGCAGTTCTTC.

The chain uses TRBV2 and TRBJ1-2; D might be TRBD1 (5 bases). Germline V gene data show CDR1 as SNHLY and CDR2 as FYNNEI. The V end lost 6 bases, the J end lost 0 bases, and 11 bases lay between the germline ends. This CDR3 has 14 amino acids. The CDR3 DNA reads as TGTGCCAGCAGGGACATCTACACTAACTATGGCTACACCTTC. As protein: CASRDIYTNYGYTF.

This clonotype has a count of ten or more. The V call is TRBV5-1, the J call TRBJ2-3, with 8 positions matching TRBD2. V shed 1 base, J shed 0 bases, and the junction held 1 base outside the gene matches. Germline V CDR1 and CDR2: SGHRS, YFSETQ. This CDR3 has 15 amino acids. The CDR3 nucleotides read TGCGCCAGCAGCTTGCAGCGGGAGAGCACAGATACGCAGTATTTT. Its translation: CASSLQRESTDTQYF.

This clonotype is classed as medium-sized. The chain links TRBV29-1 to TRBJ1-1; 9 bases line up with TRBD1. With V trimmed by 6 bases and J by 10 bases, 6 bases remained unmatched. This CDR3 comprises 11 residues. The germline gives CDR1 SQVTM, CDR2 ANQGSEA. In nucleotides, the CDR3 is TGCAGCGTGCGTACAGGGGGCATAGCTTTCTTT. Translated, it gives CSVRTGGIAFF.

This clonotype was recorded many times. The chain combines TRBV7-9 with TRBJ2-7; 8 nucleotides line up with TRBD2. From germline, CDR1 is SEHNR and CDR2 FQNEAQ (reference sequence). The trim removed 6 bases at V and 3 bases at J, leaving 7 bases unmatched. The CDR3 extends over 14 amino acids. The CDR3: CASRNSGNLYEQYF. The CDR3 nucleotides are TGTGCCAGCAGGAATAGCGGGAACCTCTACGAGCAGTACTTC.

Many counts were recorded for this clonotype. The chain is built from TRBV5-1 and TRBJ2-1; 12 bases fit TRBD2. This CDR3 region has 14 residues. The V gene's germline CDR1 is SGHRS and CDR2 YFSETQ. Germline trimming cut 5 bases from V and 9 bases from J; bases unmatched to any gene: 6. CDR3 protein: CASRLAGGLGEQFF. The CDR3 DNA sequence: TGCGCCAGCAGGCTAGCGGGAGGGTTGGGTGAGCAGTTCTTC. Full variable domain (rest looked up from reference TRBV5-1 and TRBJ2-1): KAGVTQTPRYLIKTRGQQVTLSCSPISGHRSVSWYQQTPGQGLQFLFEYFSETQRNKGNFPGRFSGRQFSNSRSEMNVSTLELGDSALYLCASRLAGGLGEQFFGPGTRLTVL.

This clonotype appeared many times. In DNA, the CDR3 is TGTGCCAGCAGCGCCCGGGACAGAGGCTGGGACGAGCAGTACTTC. Protein product: CASSARDRGWDEQYF. This chain connects TRBV5-6 to TRBJ2-7; TRBD1 matches 7 bases. Germline V CDR1 and CDR2: SGHDT, YYEEEE. This CDR3 contains 15 residues. Trimming at V came to 4 bases and at J to 5 bases, leaving 12 bases not matched to a gene.

This clonotype was counted ten times or more. The chain recombines TRBV5-1 with TRBJ2-1; D might be TRBD1 (6 bases). Trimming cost V 0 bases and J 7 bases, with 11 bases left between them. Germline CDR1 SGHRS, CDR2 YFSETQ. This CDR3 spans 14 amino acids. Here the CDR3 reads CASSLGGLTNEQFF. The CDR3 nucleotides are TGCGCCAGCAGCTTGGGGGGGCTAACAAATGAGCAGTTCTTC.

By sample share, this clonotype is medium-sized. The rearrangement uses TRBV29-1 and TRBJ2-5, with D possibly matching TRBD2 (5 bases). The CDR3 is 14 residues long. V was pared by 0 bases and J by 2 bases, with 10 bases between. In germline, CDR1 is SQVTM, CDR2 ANQGSEA. The CDR3 region has the DNA TGCAGCGTTGAAGATCCACTAGGACAAGAGACCCAGTACTTC. Translated, it gives CSVEDPLGQETQYF.

The sample holds many counts of this clonotype. This chain joins TRBV7-9 and TRBJ1-1, with 8 bases fitting TRBD1. The junction had 6 bases not matched to a gene; V was cut back by 5 bases and J by 4 bases. CDR1 is SEHNR, CDR2 FQNEAQ, per germline (reference sequence). This CDR3 is built from 14 residues. The CDR3 DNA is TGTGCCAGCAGCCCGACAGGGGATGGCACTGAAGCTTTCTTT. It encodes CASSPTGDGTEAFF. Variable domain in full (rest from reference TRBV7-9 and TRBJ1-1): DTGVSQNPRHKITKRGQNVTFRCDPISEHNRLYWYRQTLGQGPEFLTYFQNEAQLEKSRLLSDRFSAERPKGSFSTLEIQRTEQGDSAMYLCASSPTGDGTEAFFGQGTRLTVV.

Relative to its sample, this clonotype is medium-sized. The chain is built from TRBV5-1 and TRBJ2-7; D call uncertain. The CDR3 contains 10 residues. The V end was cut by 4 bases, the J end by 5 bases, with 4 bases between. CDR1 is SGHRS and CDR2 is YFSETQ in the germline V gene. CDR3 sequence reads: CASSVDEQYF. The CDR3 bases are TGCGCCAGCAGCGTAGACGAGCAGTACTTC.

This clonotype has at least ten counts. Germline is not matched at one junction end, which may reflect a read error. The chain couples TRBV11-2 to TRBJ1-5, with 7 nucleotides matching TRBD1. The CDR3 extends over 15 amino acids. The germline V gene has CDR1 SGHAT and CDR2 FQNNGV. The CDR3 DNA reads as TGTGCCAGCAGCCCCGACAGGGCCAGCACTCAGCCCCAGCATTTT. It encodes CASSPDRASTQPQHF.

This clonotype was seen repeatedly, ten times or more. CDR3 sequence (DNA): TGCGCCAGCAGCCACCCATACTTCACTAGCGGGGAGCAGTTCTTC. Translated: CASSHPYFTSGEQFF. The V and J genes are TRBV4-1 and TRBJ2-1; 9 nucleotides align to TRBD2. The trim removed 3 bases at V and 10 bases at J, leaving 10 bases unmatched. The CDR3 is 15 amino acids. The germline V gene encodes CDR1 MGHRA and CDR2 YSYEKL.

This clonotype was seen ten or more times. The chain uses TRBV6-6 and TRBJ2-7, with 7 bases fitting TRBD1. The CDR3 extends over 14 amino acids. The V segment lost 2 bases and the J segment 5 bases; nucleotides outside the gene matches: 6. Germline CDR1 reads MNHNY; CDR2 reads SVGAGI (reference sequence). The CDR3, as DNA: TGTGCCAGCAGTTACGAACAGGGGCCCCACGAGCAGTACTTC. It translates to CASSYEQGPHEQYF.

In its sample, this clonotype was seen many times. V usage is TRBV19 and J usage is TRBJ2-1, with D maybe TRBD2 (5 bases). This CDR3 is 13 amino acids long. The germline V gene encodes CDR1 LNHDA and CDR2 SQIVND (reference sequence). Trimming shortened V by 4 bases and J by 6 bases, and 10 bases separated the two germline ends. CDR3 sequence: CASSTSPLNEQFF. The CDR3 nucleotides read TGTGCCAGTAGTACTAGCCCGCTCAATGAGCAGTTCTTC. The variable domain in full, completed from reference TRBV19 and TRBJ2-1, reads DGGITQSPKYLFRKEGQNVTLSCEQNLNHDAMYWYRQDPGQGLRLIYYSQIVNDFQKGDIAEGYSVSREKKESFPLTVTSAQKNPTAFYLCASSTSPLNEQFFGPGTRLTVL.

Sample share makes this clonotype medium-sized. The rearrangement links TRBV18 to TRBJ2-7; D unclear. This CDR3 is built from 15 residues. The V end lost 3 bases, the J end lost 0 bases, and 12 bases lay between the germline ends. Germline CDR1 is KGHSH and CDR2 is LQKENI. In DNA form, the CDR3 reads TGTGCCAGCTCACCTACGGTCGTGAGCTCCTACGAGCAGTACTTC. Translating it yields CASSPTVVSSYEQYF.

This clonotype has ten or more counts. The chain couples TRBV12-3 or TRBV12-4 to TRBJ1-4; the match to TRBD1 covers 7 bases. The CDR3 has 16 amino acids. After removal of 4 bases from V and 0 bases from J, the junction contained 5 bases not matched to a gene. The CDR3 DNA is TGTGCCAGCAGTTACCGACAGGGTCCAACTAATGAAAAACTGTTTTTT. It translates to CASSYRQGPTNEKLFF.

This clonotype showed up many times. The genes are TRBV15 and TRBJ1-5; 10 nucleotides line up with TRBD1. The germline CDR1 and CDR2 sequences are LNHNV and YYDKDF (reference sequence). J gave up 5 bases and V 4 bases, and 2 bases lay outside the gene matches. CDR3 size: 14 residues. CDR3 region: CATSIGTGDQPQHF. The CDR3 DNA is TGTGCCACCAGCATAGGGACAGGGGATCAGCCCCAGCATTTT.